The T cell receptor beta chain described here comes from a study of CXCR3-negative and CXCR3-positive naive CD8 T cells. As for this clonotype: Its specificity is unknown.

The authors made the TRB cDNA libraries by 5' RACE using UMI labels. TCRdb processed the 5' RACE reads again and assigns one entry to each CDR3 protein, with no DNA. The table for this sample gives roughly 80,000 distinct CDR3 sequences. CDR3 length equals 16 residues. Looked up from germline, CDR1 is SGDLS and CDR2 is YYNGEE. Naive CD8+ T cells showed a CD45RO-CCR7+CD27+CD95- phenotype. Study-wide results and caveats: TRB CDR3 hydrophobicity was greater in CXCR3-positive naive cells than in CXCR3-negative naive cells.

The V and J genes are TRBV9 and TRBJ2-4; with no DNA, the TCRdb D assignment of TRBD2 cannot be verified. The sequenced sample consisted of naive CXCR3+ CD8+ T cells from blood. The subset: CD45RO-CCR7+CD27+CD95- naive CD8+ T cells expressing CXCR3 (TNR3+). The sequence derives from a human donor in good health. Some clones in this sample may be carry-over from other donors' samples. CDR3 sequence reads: CASSQGLAGDENIQYF.